Sequencing of this TCR beta chain was carried out in a study of response to subunit inactivated influenza vaccine. Findings of the study overall: Authors suggested that a seasonal influenza vaccination recruits few new T cells each time.

TCRdb processed the RT-PCR reads anew with MiXCR; each CDR3 protein has one entry. Of 150,000 to 200,000 distinct CDR3 sequences listed, around a tenth are singletons. The CDR3 has 16 amino acids. Trimming cost V 6 bases and J 1 base, with 18 bases left between them. This clonotype occurred a few times. Its antigen is as yet unknown. The sample here was CD8+ T cells sorted from PBMCs, taken roughly 24 months after vaccination. This chain connects TRBV12-3 or TRBV12-4 to TRBJ1-1; weak D call: TRBD1 (5 bases). This clonotype was sampled from a man aged 50 to 75 who received an inactivated influenza vaccine. CDR3 nucleotides: TGTGCCAGCAGCCCAACCCCGGGACGGCCGAACACTGAAGCTTTCTTT. This codes for CASSPTPGRPNTEAFF.